This T cell receptor beta chain was found in a study of cytomegalovirus exposure and HLA in healthy donors. Study background: It was reported in a later analysis that the same platform had been used for the approximately 110 validation repertoires as for the approximately 670 first-cohort repertoires.

Profiled with immunoSEQ multiplex PCR; TCRdb holds only in-frame clones, not every one. The top ten clones hold around 15% of a sample with 200,000 or so clones, roughly 88% of them seen once. A roughly 120-subject validation cohort, separate from the roughly 680-subject first cohort, supplied the donors. Notes on the study in general: A later analysis found first-cohort TCR clusters tended to co-occur in the 95 to 150 validation repertoires. In vitro assays verified that a few CMV-associated chains recognized CMV antigens specifically.

V was trimmed by 3 bases and J by 3 bases, leaving 8 bases between them. This CDR3 spans 13 amino acids. Germline V CDR1 and CDR2: KGHSH, LQKENI. Only a few counts were recorded for this clone. The antigen is not known. The TCR originated in a woman between 25 and 40 years old in good health and CMV-seropositive. The J gene is TRBJ1-2, the V gene TRBV18; D possibly corresponds to TRBD1 (5 bases). The sequencing input was PBMCs. The CDR3 DNA reads as TGTGCCAGCTCACCTACAGGCGACTATGGCTACACCTTC. The encoded protein is CASSPTGDYGYTF. Based on the CDR3 plus reference TRBV18 and TRBJ1-2, the full variable domain is NAGVMQNPRHLVRRRGQEARLRCSPMKGHSHVYWYRQLPEEGLKFMVYLQKENIIDESGMPKERFSAEFPKEGPSILRIQQVVRGDSAAYFCASSPTGDYGYTFGSGTRLTVV.